This T cell receptor (beta chain) appears in the sequencing data of a study of blood T cell repertoires in COVID-19. Study-wide context: PBMCs, B-cell-depleted T cells, or T cells were the source of the cDNA or gDNA that made up the material.

This clone came up a few times. Data came from immunoSEQ multiplex PCR; TCRdb stores just in-frame clones and leaves some out. The sample shows about 100,000 clones, 69% of them seen only once. J was trimmed by 6 bases and V by 2 bases; bases with no gene match: 1. The CDR3 loop spans 15 amino acids. Germline CDR1 reads LGHNA; CDR2 reads YSLEER. The sequenced sample was peripheral blood. The chain is built from TRBV4-3 and TRBJ1-6; 10 bases match TRBD1. The sequence was collected from a man older than 75 with acute or convalescent COVID-19. CDR3 in amino acids: CASSQRTGGNSPLHF. The CDR3, as DNA: TGCGCCAGCAGCCAACGGACAGGGGGTAATTCACCCCTCCACTTT.